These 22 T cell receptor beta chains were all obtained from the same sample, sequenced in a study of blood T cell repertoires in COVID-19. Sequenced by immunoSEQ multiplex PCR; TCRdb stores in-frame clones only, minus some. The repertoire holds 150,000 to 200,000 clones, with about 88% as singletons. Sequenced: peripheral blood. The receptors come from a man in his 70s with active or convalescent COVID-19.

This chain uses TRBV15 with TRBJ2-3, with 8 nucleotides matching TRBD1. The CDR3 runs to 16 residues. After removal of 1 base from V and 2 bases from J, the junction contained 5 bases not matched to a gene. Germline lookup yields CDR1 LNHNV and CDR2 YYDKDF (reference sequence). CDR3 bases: TGTGCCACCAGCAGAGGAGACAGGGGTTCCACAGATACGCAGTATTTT. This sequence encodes CATSRGDRGSTDTQYF.

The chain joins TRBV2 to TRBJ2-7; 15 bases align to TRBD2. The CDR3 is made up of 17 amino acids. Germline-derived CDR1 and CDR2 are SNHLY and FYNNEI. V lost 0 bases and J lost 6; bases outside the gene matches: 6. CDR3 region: CASSEASLGLAGGEQYF. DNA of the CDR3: TGTGCCAGCAGTGAAGCGAGTTTGGGACTAGCGGGAGGCGAGCAGTACTTC.

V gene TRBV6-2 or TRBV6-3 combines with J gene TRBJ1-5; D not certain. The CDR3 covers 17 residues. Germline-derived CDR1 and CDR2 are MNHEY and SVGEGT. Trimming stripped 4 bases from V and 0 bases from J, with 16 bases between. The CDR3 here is CASSLRQSLYSNQPQHF. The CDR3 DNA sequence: TGTGCCAGCAGTTTGAGGCAGAGTCTTTATAGCAATCAGCCCCAGCATTTT.

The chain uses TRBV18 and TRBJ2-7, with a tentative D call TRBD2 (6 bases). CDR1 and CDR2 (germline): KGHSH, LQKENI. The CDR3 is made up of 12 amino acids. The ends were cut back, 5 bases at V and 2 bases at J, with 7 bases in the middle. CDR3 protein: CASSAGPYEQYF. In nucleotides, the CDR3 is TGTGCCAGCTCAGCGGGGCCCTACGAGCAGTACTTC.

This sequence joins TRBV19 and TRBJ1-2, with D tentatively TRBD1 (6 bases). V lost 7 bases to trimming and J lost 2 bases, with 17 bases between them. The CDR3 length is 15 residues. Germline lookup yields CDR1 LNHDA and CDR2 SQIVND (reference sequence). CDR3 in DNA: TGTGCCAGTATCCGAACCACAACAGGGAACTATGGCTACACCTTC. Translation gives CASIRTTTGNYGYTF.

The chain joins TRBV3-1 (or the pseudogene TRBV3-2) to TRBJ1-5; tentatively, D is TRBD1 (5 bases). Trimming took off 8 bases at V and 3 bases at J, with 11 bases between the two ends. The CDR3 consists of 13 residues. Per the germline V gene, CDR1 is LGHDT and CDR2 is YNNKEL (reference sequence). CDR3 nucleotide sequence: TGTGCCAGCGGGAACAGGCACAATCAGCCCCAGCATTTT. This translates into CASGNRHNQPQHF.

The CDR3 loop reads CSAQQGAGGYTF. The CDR3, as DNA: TGCAGCGCGCAACAGGGGGCTGGGGGCTACACCTTC. The chain is built from TRBV29-1 and TRBJ1-2; TRBD1 matches 9 bases. Germline V gene sequence: CDR1 SQVTM, CDR2 ANQGSEA. The CDR3 has 12 amino acids. V lost 7 bases to trimming and J lost 8 bases; unmatched junction nucleotides: 8.

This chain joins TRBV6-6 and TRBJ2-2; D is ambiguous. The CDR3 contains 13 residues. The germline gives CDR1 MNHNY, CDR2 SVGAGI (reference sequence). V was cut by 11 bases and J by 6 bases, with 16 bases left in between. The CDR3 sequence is CAVRAGQAGELFF. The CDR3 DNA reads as TGTGCCGTCCGAGCTGGTCAGGCCGGGGAGCTGTTTTTT.

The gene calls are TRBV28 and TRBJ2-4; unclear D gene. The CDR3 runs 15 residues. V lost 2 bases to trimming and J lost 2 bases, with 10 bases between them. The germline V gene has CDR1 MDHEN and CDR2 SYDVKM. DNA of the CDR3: TGTGCCAGCAGTTTAAGCCATTATTCCAAAAACATTCAGTACTTC. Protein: CASSLSHYSKNIQYF.

CDR3 nucleotide sequence: TGTGCCAGTACCCTGGGGGACAGGGTGAACACTGAAGCTTTCTTT. Translated: CASTLGDRVNTEAFF. The chain links TRBV19 to TRBJ1-1, with TRBD1 identical over 9 bases. V dropped 7 bases and J dropped 0; count of bases not matched to a gene: 6. The CDR3 length is 15 residues. The germline gives CDR1 LNHDA, CDR2 SQIVND (reference sequence).

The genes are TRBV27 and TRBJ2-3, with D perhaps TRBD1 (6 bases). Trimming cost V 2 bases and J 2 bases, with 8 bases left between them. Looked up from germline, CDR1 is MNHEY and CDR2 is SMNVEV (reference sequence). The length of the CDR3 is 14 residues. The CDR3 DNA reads TGTGCCAGCAGTTTAAGGGACAACACAGATACGCAGTATTTT. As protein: CASSLRDNTDTQYF.

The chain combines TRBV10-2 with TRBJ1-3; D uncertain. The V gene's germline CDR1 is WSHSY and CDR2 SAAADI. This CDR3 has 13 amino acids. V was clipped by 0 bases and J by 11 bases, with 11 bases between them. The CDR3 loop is CASSESPQDPIYF. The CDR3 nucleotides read TGCGCCAGCAGTGAGTCTCCTCAGGATCCCATATATTTT.

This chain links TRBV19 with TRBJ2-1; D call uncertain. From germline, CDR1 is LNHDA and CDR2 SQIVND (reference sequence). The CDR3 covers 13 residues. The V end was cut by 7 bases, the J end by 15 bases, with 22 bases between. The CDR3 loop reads CASTTVNSGSWFF. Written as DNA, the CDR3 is TGTGCCAGTACCACCGTCAACTCCGGGTCCTGGTTCTTC.

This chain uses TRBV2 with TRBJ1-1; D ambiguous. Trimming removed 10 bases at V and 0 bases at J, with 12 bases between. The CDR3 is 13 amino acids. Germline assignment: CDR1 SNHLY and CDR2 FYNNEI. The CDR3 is CATAAGMNTEAFF. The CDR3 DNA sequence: TGTGCCACCGCCGCAGGTATGAACACTGAAGCTTTCTTT.

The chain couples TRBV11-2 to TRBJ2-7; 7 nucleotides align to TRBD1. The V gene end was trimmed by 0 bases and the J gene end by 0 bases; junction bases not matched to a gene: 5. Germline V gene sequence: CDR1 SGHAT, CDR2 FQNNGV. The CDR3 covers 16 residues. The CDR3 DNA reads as TGTGCCAGCAGCTTAGATACAGGGGCAAGCTCCTACGAGCAGTACTTC. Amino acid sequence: CASSLDTGASSYEQYF.

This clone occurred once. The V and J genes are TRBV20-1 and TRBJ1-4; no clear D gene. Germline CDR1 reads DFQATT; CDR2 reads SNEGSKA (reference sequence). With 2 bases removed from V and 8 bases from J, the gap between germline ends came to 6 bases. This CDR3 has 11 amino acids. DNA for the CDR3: TGCAGTGCTAGACCGAGCGAAAAACTGTTTTTT. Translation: CSARPSEKLFF.

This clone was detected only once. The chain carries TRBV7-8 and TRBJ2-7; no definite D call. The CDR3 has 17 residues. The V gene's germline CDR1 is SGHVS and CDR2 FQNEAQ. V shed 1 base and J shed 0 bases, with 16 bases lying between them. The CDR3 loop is CASSLGPSGSSSYEQYF. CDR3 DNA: TGTGCCAGCAGCTTAGGCCCCTCCGGGTCCAGCTCCTACGAGCAGTACTTC.

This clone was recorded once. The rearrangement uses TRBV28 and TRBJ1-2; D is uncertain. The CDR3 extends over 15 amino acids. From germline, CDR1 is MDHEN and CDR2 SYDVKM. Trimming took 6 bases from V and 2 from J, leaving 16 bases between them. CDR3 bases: TGTGCCAGCAGGTCTGCAGGCGCGCCGAACTATGGCTACACCTTC. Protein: CASRSAGAPNYGYTF.

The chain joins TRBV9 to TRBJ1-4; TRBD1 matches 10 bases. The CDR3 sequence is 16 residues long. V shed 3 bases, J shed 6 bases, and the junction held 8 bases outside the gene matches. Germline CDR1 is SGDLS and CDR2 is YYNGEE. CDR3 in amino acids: CASSGSGTGVYEKLFF. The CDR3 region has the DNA TGTGCCAGCAGCGGTTCTGGGACAGGGGTCTATGAAAAACTGTTTTTT.

CDR3 nucleotide sequence: TGTGCCAGCAGTGCGGGAGGACAGGGGGGCACCGGGGAGCTGTTTTTT. This encodes CASSAGGQGGTGELFF. The chain joins TRBV2 to TRBJ2-2, with TRBD1 identical over 10 bases. The V segment lost 4 bases and the J segment 4 bases; nucleotides outside the gene matches: 6. Germline loops: CDR1 SNHLY, CDR2 FYNNEI. This CDR3 comprises 16 residues.

The DNA of the CDR3 is TGTGCCAGCAGCGGGACAGGGCTCAATCAGCCCCAGCATTTT. Translating gives CASSGTGLNQPQHF. The chain joins TRBV3-1 (or the pseudogene TRBV3-2) to TRBJ1-5; 9 bases align to TRBD1. Looked up from germline, CDR1 is LGHDT and CDR2 is YNNKEL (reference sequence). The CDR3 consists of 14 residues. With V trimmed by 5 bases and J by 3 bases, 2 bases remained unmatched.

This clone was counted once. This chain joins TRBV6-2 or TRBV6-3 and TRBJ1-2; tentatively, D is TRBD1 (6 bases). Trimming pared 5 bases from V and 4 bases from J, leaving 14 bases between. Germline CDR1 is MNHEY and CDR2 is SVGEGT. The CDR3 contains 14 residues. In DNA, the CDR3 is TGTGCCAGCAGTCCCCGAACAGGGAGCTATGGCTACACCTTC. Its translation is CASSPRTGSYGYTF.